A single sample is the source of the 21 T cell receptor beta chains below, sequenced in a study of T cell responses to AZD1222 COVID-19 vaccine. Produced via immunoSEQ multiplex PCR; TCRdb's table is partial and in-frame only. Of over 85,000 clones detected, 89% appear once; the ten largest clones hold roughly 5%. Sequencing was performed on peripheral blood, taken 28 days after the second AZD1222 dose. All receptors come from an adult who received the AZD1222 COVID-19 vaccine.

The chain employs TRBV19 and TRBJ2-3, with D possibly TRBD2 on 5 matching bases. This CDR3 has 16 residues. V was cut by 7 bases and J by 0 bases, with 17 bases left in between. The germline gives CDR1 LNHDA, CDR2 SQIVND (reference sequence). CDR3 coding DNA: TGTGCCAGTACGCCGAAGGGAGAGATTAGCACAGATACGCAGTATTTT. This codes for CASTPKGEISTDTQYF. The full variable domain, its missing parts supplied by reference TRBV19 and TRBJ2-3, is DGGITQSPKYLFRKEGQNVTLSCEQNLNHDAMYWYRQDPGQGLRLIYYSQIVNDFQKGDIAEGYSVSREKKESFPLTVTSAQKNPTAFYLCASTPKGEISTDTQYFGPGTRLTVL.

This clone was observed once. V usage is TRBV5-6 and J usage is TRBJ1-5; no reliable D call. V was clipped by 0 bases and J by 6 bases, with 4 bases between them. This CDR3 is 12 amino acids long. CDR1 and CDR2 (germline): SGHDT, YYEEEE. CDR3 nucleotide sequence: TGTGCCAGCAGCTTGGGGAGTCAGCCCCAGCATTTT. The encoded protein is CASSLGSQPQHF.

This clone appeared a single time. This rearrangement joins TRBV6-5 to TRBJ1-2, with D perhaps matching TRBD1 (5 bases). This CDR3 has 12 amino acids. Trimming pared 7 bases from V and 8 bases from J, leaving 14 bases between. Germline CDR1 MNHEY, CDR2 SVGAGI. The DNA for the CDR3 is TGTGCCAGCACCAACCGGGACGCGGGCTACACCTTC. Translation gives CASTNRDAGYTF.

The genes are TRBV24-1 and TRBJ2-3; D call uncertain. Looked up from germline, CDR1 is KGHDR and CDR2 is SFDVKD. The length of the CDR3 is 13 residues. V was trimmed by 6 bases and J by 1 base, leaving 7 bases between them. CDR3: CATSITGTDTQYF. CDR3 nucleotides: TGTGCCACCAGTATAACGGGCACAGATACGCAGTATTTT.

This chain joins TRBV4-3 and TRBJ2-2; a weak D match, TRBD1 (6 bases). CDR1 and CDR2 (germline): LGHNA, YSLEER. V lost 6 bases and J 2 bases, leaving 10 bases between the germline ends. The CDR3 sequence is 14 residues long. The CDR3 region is CASSGQINTGELFF. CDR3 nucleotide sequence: TGCGCCAGCAGTGGACAGATCAACACCGGGGAGCTGTTTTTT.

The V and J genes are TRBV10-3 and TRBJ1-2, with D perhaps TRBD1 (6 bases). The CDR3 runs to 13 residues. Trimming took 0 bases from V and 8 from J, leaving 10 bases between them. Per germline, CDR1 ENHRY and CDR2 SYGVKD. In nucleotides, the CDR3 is TGTGCCATCAGTGAGTCAGGGGGAAGAGGCTACACCTTC. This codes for CAISESGGRGYTF.

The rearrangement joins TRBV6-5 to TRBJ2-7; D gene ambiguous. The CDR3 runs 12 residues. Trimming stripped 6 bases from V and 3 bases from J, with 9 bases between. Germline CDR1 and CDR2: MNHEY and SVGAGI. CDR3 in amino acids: CASSSHLYEQYV. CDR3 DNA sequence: TGTGCCAGCAGCTCACATCTCTACGAGCAGTACGTC.

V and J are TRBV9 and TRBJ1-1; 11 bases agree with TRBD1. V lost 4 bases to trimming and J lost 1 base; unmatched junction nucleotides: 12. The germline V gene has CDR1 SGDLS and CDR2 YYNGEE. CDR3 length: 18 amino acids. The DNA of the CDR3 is TGTGCCAGCAGCCCCACAGGACAGGGGGCGCCGAAGAACACTGAAGCTTTCTTT. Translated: CASSPTGQGAPKNTEAFF.

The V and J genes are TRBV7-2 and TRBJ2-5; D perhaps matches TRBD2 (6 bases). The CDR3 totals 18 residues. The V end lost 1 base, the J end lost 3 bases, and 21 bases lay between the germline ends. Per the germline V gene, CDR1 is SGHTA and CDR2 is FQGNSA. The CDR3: CASSLVLAEEVSKETQYF. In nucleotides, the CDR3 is TGTGCCAGCAGCTTAGTATTAGCGGAGGAGGTATCAAAAGAGACCCAGTACTTC.

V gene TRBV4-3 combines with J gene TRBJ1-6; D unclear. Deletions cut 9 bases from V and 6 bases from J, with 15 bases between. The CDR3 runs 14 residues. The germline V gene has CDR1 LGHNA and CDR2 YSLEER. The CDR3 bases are TGCGCCAGTGGGCCGGGTAGTATTAATTCACCCCTCCACTTT. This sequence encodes CASGPGSINSPLHF.

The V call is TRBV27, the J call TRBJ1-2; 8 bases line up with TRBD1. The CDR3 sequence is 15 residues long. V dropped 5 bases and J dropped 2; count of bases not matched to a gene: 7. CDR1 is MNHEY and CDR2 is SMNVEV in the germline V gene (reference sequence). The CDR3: CASSLARQGNYGYTF. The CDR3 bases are TGTGCCAGCAGTCTCGCCCGACAGGGGAACTATGGCTACACCTTC.

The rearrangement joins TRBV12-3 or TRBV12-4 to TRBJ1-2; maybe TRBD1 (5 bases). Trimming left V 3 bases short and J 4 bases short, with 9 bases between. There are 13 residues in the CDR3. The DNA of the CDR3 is TGTGCCAGCAGTTTCCAGGGTTTCTATGGCTACACCTTC. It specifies CASSFQGFYGYTF.

For the CDR3, the DNA is TGCGCCAGCAGCCTCCAGGATGGTCAAGAGACCCAGTACTTC. Its protein product is CASSLQDGQETQYF. V is TRBV5-1 and J is TRBJ2-5; D gene ambiguous. The CDR3 has 14 residues. CDR1 and CDR2 (germline): SGHRS, YFSETQ. Trimming shortened V by 4 bases and J by 2 bases, and 12 bases separated the two germline ends.

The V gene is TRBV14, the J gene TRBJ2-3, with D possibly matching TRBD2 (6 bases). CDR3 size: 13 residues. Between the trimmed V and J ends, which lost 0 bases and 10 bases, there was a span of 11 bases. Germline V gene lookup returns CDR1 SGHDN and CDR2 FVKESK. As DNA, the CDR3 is TGTGCCAGCAGCCAAGATCAGCCGGGGGCGCAGTATTTT. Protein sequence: CASSQDQPGAQYF.

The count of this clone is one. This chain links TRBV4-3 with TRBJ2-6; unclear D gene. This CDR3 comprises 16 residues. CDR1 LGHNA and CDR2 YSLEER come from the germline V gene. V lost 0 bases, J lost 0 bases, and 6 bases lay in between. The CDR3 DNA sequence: TGCGCCAGCAGCCAAGAGTATAACTCTGGGGCCAACGTCCTGACTTTC. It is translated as CASSQEYNSGANVLTF.

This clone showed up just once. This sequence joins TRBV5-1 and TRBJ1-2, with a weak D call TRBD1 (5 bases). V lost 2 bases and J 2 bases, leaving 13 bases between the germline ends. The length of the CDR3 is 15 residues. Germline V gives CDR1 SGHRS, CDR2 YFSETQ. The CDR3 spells CASSFGQGGNYGYTF. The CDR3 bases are TGCGCCAGCAGCTTTGGCCAGGGAGGAAACTATGGCTACACCTTC.

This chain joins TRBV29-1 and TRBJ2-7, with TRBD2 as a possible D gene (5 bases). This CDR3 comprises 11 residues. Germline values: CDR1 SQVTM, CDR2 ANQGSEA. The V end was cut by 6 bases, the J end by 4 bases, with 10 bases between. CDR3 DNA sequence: TGCAGCGTGGGAGACATGTACGAGCAGTACGTC. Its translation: CSVGDMYEQYV.

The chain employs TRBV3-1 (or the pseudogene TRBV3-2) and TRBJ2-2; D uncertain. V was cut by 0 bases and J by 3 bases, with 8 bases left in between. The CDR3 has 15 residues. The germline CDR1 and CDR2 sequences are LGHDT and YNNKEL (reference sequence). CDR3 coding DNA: TGTGCCAGCAGCCAAGATTGGGTTTACACCGGGGAGCTGTTTTTT. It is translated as CASSQDWVYTGELFF.

In DNA, the CDR3 is TGTGCCATAGCCGGGACAGGGACCTATGGCTACACCTTC. Amino acids: CAIAGTGTYGYTF. The rearrangement uses TRBV24-1 and TRBJ1-2; 9 bases are a match to TRBD1. The CDR3 contains 13 residues. The germline CDR1 and CDR2 sequences are KGHDR and SFDVKD. Trimming at V came to 11 bases and at J to 4 bases, leaving 7 bases not matched to a gene.

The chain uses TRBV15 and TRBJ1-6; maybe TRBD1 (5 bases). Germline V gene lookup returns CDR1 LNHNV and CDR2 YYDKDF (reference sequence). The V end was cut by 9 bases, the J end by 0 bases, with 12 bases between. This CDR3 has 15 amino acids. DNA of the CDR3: TGTGCCACTGAGACGGGGGACTCCTATAATTCACCCCTCCACTTT. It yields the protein CATETGDSYNSPLHF.

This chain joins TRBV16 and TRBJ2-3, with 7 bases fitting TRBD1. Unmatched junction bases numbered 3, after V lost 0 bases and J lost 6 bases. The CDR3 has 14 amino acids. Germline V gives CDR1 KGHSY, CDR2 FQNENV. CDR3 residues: CASSQSGQSDTQYF. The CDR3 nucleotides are TGTGCCAGCAGCCAATCGGGACAGTCCGATACGCAGTATTTT.